This passage covers 13 T cell receptor beta chains from one sample sequenced in a study of T cell repertoires in cytomegalovirus infection. From the reads, TCRdb called clonotypes with MiXCR, one entry per CDR3 protein. The data hold tens of thousands of distinct CDR3 sequences, with 3% to 4.5% observed a single time. Sequenced: PBMCs. All receptors derive from a human donor in good health (CMV status not recorded). Some clones in this sample may be carry-over from other donors' samples.

The V and J genes are TRBV9 and TRBJ2-6; tentatively, D is TRBD2 (7 bases). There are 16 residues in the CDR3. From germline, CDR1 is SGDLS and CDR2 YYNGEE. V lost 0 bases to trimming and J lost 2 bases, with 9 bases between them. CDR3 coding DNA: TGTGCCAGCAGCGTAGGGGGGGGGCCTGGGGCCAACGTCCTGACTTTC. It encodes CASSVGGGPGANVLTF.

This clonotype was counted many times. V gene TRBV7-3 combines with J gene TRBJ1-1; D not resolved. V was shortened by 5 bases and J by 1 base, with 20 bases between the two germline ends. The CDR3 sequence is 17 residues long. Germline CDR1 is SGHTA and CDR2 is FQGTGA. The CDR3 DNA is TGTGCCAGCAGCACCTTCAGAAGTCAGCCTGAGAACACTGAAGCTTTCTTT. Its translation is CASSTFRSQPENTEAFF.

This clonotype was seen many times. The gene calls are TRBV9 and TRBJ2-5, with D possibly matching TRBD2 (7 bases). Germline V lookup: CDR1 SGDLS, CDR2 YYNGEE. The CDR3 runs to 16 residues. Trimming took off 3 bases at V and 4 bases at J, with 19 bases between the two ends. The CDR3 region has the DNA TGTGCCAGCAGCGGGGGGCTAGCGGTATTTGGAGAGACCCAGTACTTC. Amino acids: CASSGGLAVFGETQYF.

This clonotype was detected many times. The V and J genes are TRBV4-2 and TRBJ1-4; TRBD1 agrees at 9 bases. The V gene's germline CDR1 is LGHNA and CDR2 YNFKEQ. Trimming at V came to 1 base and at J to 7 bases, leaving 4 bases not matched to a gene. The CDR3 runs 15 residues. For the CDR3, the DNA is TGTGCCAGCAGCCAAGGTGGGACAGGGCGTGAAAAACTGTTTTTT. Residues: CASSQGGTGREKLFF.

This clonotype was picked up many times. This chain connects TRBV18 to TRBJ1-2; D is undetermined. With 3 bases removed from V and 3 bases from J, the gap between germline ends came to 8 bases. There are 13 residues in the CDR3. Germline CDR1 reads KGHSH; CDR2 reads LQKENI. The chain's CDR3 is CASSPGGDYGYTF. CDR3 nucleotides: TGTGCCAGCTCACCGGGCGGGGACTATGGCTACACCTTC.

This clonotype was detected only a few times. The chain recombines TRBV7-2 with TRBJ1-6; TRBD1 matches at 10 bases. Germline CDR1 is SGHTA and CDR2 is FQGNSA. V lost 4 bases to trimming and J lost 8 bases; unmatched junction nucleotides: 5. This CDR3 has 15 amino acids. This chain's CDR3 is CASSSRTGGHSPLHF. Written as DNA, the CDR3 is TGTGCCAGCAGCTCCCGGACAGGGGGGCATTCACCCCTCCACTTT.

Many counts were recorded for this clonotype. The DNA for the CDR3 is TGCAGTGTTCTCGGCGCCTACGAGCAGTACTTC. It encodes CSVLGAYEQYF. The chain links TRBV20-1 to TRBJ2-7; D unresolved. The CDR3 has 11 amino acids. The V end was cut by 7 bases, the J end by 2 bases, with 9 bases between. The germline gives CDR1 DFQATT, CDR2 SNEGSKA (reference sequence).

This clonotype was counted ten times or more. The chain carries TRBV7-2 and TRBJ2-2; TRBD2 matches 10 bases. This CDR3 is 17 amino acids long. V was clipped by 4 bases and J by 7 bases; unmatched bases: 12. CDR1 is SGHTA and CDR2 is FQGNSA in the germline V gene. CDR3 sequence reads: CASSSTRAGGIVGELFF. CDR3 DNA sequence: TGTGCCAGCAGCTCTACGCGAGCGGGAGGGATAGTCGGGGAGCTGTTTTTT.

In the case of this clonotype: This sequence may be a read error, since a much larger clone differs from it by one base. The chain couples TRBV6-1 to TRBJ1-1, with D perhaps matching TRBD1 (5 bases). With 4 bases removed from V and 6 bases from J, the gap between germline ends came to 18 bases. This CDR3 region has 15 residues. Germline V gives CDR1 MNHNS, CDR2 SASEGT. The CDR3 DNA follows: TGTGCCAGCAGTGCCGTCGGGGGAGCCCGATCTGAAGCTTTCTTT. Protein: CASSAVGGARSEAFF.

The table lists this clonotype with many counts. The V gene is TRBV7-2, the J gene TRBJ2-1; 7 bases are shared with TRBD2. The length of the CDR3 is 16 residues. Germline V gene data show CDR1 as SGHTA and CDR2 as FQGNSA. After removal of 4 bases from V and 2 bases from J, the junction contained 8 bases not matched to a gene. The CDR3 DNA is TGTGCCAGCAGCTATATCTTTCGGGGGGCCTACAATGAGCAGTTCTTC. Its translation: CASSYIFRGAYNEQFF.

This clonotype was seen ten or more times. The rearrangement links TRBV28 to TRBJ1-5; no definite D call. The CDR3 has 16 amino acids. Deletions cut 3 bases from V and 0 bases from J, with 12 bases between. Germline loops: CDR1 MDHEN, CDR2 SYDVKM. Written as DNA, the CDR3 is TGTGCCAGCAGTTTTGGGTACTGGGGTAGCAATCAGCCCCAGCATTTT. This sequence encodes CASSFGYWGSNQPQHF.

This clonotype was detected ten times or more. The chain recombines TRBV7-2 with TRBJ1-2, with 7 positions matching TRBD1. The V segment lost 5 bases and the J segment 3 bases; nucleotides outside the gene matches: 3. Germline CDR1 and CDR2: SGHTA and FQGNSA. CDR3 length: 13 amino acids. The CDR3 bases are TGTGCCAGCAGCCCGGGACAGTACTATGGCTACACCTTC. Translating gives CASSPGQYYGYTF.

This clonotype occurred many times. The gene calls are TRBV10-3 and TRBJ2-1, with 9 bases aligning to TRBD2. From germline, CDR1 is ENHRY and CDR2 SYGVKD. J gave up 7 bases and V 6 bases, and 7 bases lay outside the gene matches. The CDR3 contains 14 residues. The CDR3 DNA follows: TGTGCCATCAGCCCCTCTAGCGGGACTAATGAGCAGTTCTTC. This gives the protein CAISPSSGTNEQFF.